The present TCR beta chain was sequenced within a study of identifying expanded T cells in peripheral blood. Assay used: immunoSEQ multiplex PCR; TCRdb lists only in-frame clones, some missing. The table shows roughly 78,000 clones, with 90% occurring only once. The germline V and J ends were trimmed by 6 bases and 3 bases, with 14 bases remaining between them. CDR1 is MNHNY and CDR2 is SVGAGI in the germline V gene (reference sequence). The CDR3 runs to 15 residues. The clonotype originates from a person aged 18 to 70 in good health. Sequencing was carried out using blood. This rearrangement joins TRBV6-6 to TRBJ1-4; D possibly corresponds to TRBD1 (5 bases). DNA of the CDR3: TGTGCCAGCAGGCGTACCAGGGCGGCTAATGAAAAACTGTTTTTT. Translated: CASRRTRAANEKLFF.